These 30 T cell receptor beta chains originate from one sample sequenced in a study of naive and memory T cell subsets. Study findings and constraints: Possibly reflecting memory cells re-expressing CD45RA, a few larger clonotypes occurred in naive repertoires, especially CD8.

What these receptors recognize is not known. Both TRBC1 and TRBC2 were covered by a beta constant-region primer of two equimolar oligonucleotides. Nested alpha and beta constant-region primers with the SP2 primer drove four PCR rounds on ligated cDNA. MiXCR, applied by TCRdb to the UMI-ligation and nested PCR reads, yields one record per CDR3 protein. The sample records around 140,000 distinct CDR3 sequences, about 23% being singletons. The sequenced sample was naive CD4+ T cells from blood. All receptors come from a human donor in good health.

This sequence joins TRBV20-1 and TRBJ1-4; possibly TRBD1 for D (5 bases). V dropped 5 bases and J dropped 1 base, with 11 bases sitting between them. Germline loops: CDR1 DFQATT, CDR2 SNEGSKA (reference sequence). This CDR3 comprises 14 residues. CDR3 nucleotides: TGCAGTGCTTTCCGCGGGGGAACTAATGAAAAACTGTTTTTT. As protein: CSAFRGGTNEKLFF.

This chain uses TRBV27 with TRBJ1-1; D ambiguous. The V end lost 6 bases, the J end lost 3 bases, and 11 bases lay between the germline ends. The CDR3 has 13 amino acids. CDR1 MNHEY and CDR2 SMNVEV come from the germline V gene (reference sequence). The CDR3 DNA is TGTGCCAGCAGAGAAGAGAGGGACACTGAAGCTTTCTTT. Translating gives CASREERDTEAFF.

The chain employs TRBV9 and TRBJ2-3; maybe TRBD2 (5 bases). The CDR3 is 12 residues long. Germline loops: CDR1 SGDLS, CDR2 YYNGEE. V was trimmed by 8 bases and J by 3 bases, leaving 10 bases between them. As DNA, the CDR3 is TGTGCCAGTGCGAGGGCAACAGATACGCAGTATTTT. Translation: CASARATDTQYF.

At least ten counts were recorded for this clonotype. The chain couples TRBV28 to TRBJ2-1; D may be TRBD1 or TRBD2 (5 bases each). Germline CDR1 reads MDHEN; CDR2 reads SYDVKM. The CDR3 has 14 amino acids. With 5 bases removed from V and 8 bases from J, the gap between germline ends came to 16 bases. The CDR3 loop is CASSLGVVRYEQFF. CDR3 nucleotide sequence: TGTGCCAGCAGTCTGGGGGTTGTGAGGTATGAGCAGTTCTTC.

This clonotype was picked up a small number of times. The chain employs TRBV20-1 and TRBJ2-3; D not certain. Looked up from germline, CDR1 is DFQATT and CDR2 is SNEGSKA (reference sequence). Trimming took off 2 bases at V and 2 bases at J, with 8 bases between the two ends. CDR3 size: 13 residues. In DNA, the CDR3 is TGCAGTGCTAGACACGGAAACACAGATACGCAGTATTTT. It codes for CSARHGNTDTQYF.

The chain uses TRBV12-3 or TRBV12-4 and TRBJ2-1; D is possibly TRBD1 (6 bases). This CDR3 has 13 amino acids. V was pared by 6 bases and J by 6 bases, with 12 bases between. CDR3 protein: CASRRTAANEQFF. The CDR3 DNA reads TGTGCCAGCAGGCGGACAGCGGCCAATGAGCAGTTCTTC.

Note on this clonotype: Possible read error: a much larger clone is one base away. The rearrangement links TRBV6-1 to TRBJ2-7; D ambiguous. This CDR3 is 10 amino acids long. Germline CDR1 reads MNHNS; CDR2 reads SASEGT. With 5 bases removed from V and 3 bases from J, the gap between germline ends came to 2 bases. CDR3 residues: CASSIYEQYF. The CDR3 nucleotides are TGTGCCAGCAGTATCTACGAGCAGTACTTC.

This clonotype was found many times. This chain joins TRBV29-1 and TRBJ2-7; 10 bases align to TRBD2. V gave up 5 bases and J gave up 4 bases; unmatched junction bases: 2. CDR1 SQVTM and CDR2 ANQGSEA come from the germline V gene. CDR3 length equals 12 residues. CDR3 region: CSVSSGSYEQYF. The CDR3 DNA is TGCAGCGTTTCTAGCGGGAGTTACGAGCAGTACTTC.

This clonotype was seen just once. The J gene is TRBJ2-7, the V gene TRBV19; 9 bases align to TRBD2. The CDR3 runs 14 residues. V was clipped by 7 bases and J by 3 bases; unmatched bases: 7. CDR1 and CDR2 from the germline V gene are LNHDA and SQIVND (reference sequence). CDR3 DNA sequence: TGTGCCAGTATGTCCGCGGGAGGGAACTACGAGCAGTACTTC. Translating gives CASMSAGGNYEQYF.

This clonotype turned up a few times. The chain carries TRBV20-1 and TRBJ1-5, with TRBD1 as a possible D gene (6 bases). The CDR3 covers 14 residues. V was cut by 0 bases and J by 8 bases, with 14 bases left in between. Germline assignment: CDR1 DFQATT and CDR2 SNEGSKA (reference sequence). The CDR3 coding sequence is TGCAGTGCTAGAGATCGGCAGGGGAAGAAGCCCCAGCATTTT. Translating it yields CSARDRQGKKPQHF.

V is TRBV11-2 and J is TRBJ1-1; D call uncertain. Germline values: CDR1 SGHAT, CDR2 FQNNGV. CDR3 length: 14 residues. Trimming stripped 2 bases from V and 3 bases from J, with 10 bases between. This CDR3 is CASSLIESDTEAFF. CDR3 DNA: TGTGCCAGCAGCTTAATCGAGTCGGACACTGAAGCTTTCTTT. Variable domain in full (rest from reference TRBV11-2 and TRBJ1-1): EAGVAQSPRYKIIEKRQSVAFWCNPISGHATLYWYQQILGQGPKLLIQFQNNGVVDDSQLPKDRFSAERLKGVDSTLKIQPAKLEDSAVYLCASSLIESDTEAFFGQGTRLTVV.

This clonotype turned up a few times. V gene TRBV29-1 combines with J gene TRBJ2-3; TRBD1 matches 8 bases. This CDR3 has 14 amino acids. V was pared by 4 bases and J by 4 bases, with 7 bases of the junction left unmatched. Germline CDR1 SQVTM, CDR2 ANQGSEA. The CDR3 protein is CSVATGGEADTQYF. CDR3 DNA: TGCAGCGTTGCTACAGGGGGAGAGGCAGATACGCAGTATTTT.

A few counts support this clonotype. The rearrangement links TRBV12-3 or TRBV12-4 to TRBJ2-2; D may be TRBD1 or TRBD2 (5 bases each). V lost 5 bases to trimming and J lost 1 base, with 17 bases between them. The CDR3 loop spans 17 amino acids. The CDR3 DNA is TGTGCCAGCAGTCCTGGGGGTCGGGAAAGGAACACCGGGGAGCTGTTTTTT. Translated, it gives CASSPGGRERNTGELFF.

V usage is TRBV7-2 and J usage is TRBJ2-4; 8 positions match TRBD2. Germline-derived CDR1 and CDR2 are SGHTA and FQGNSA. V trimming: 1 base; J trimming: 0 bases; junction bases outside the gene matches: 8. The CDR3 totals 18 residues. The CDR3: CASSLGTSGGLAKNIQYF. CDR3 in DNA: TGTGCCAGCAGCTTAGGAACTAGCGGAGGGCTAGCCAAAAACATTCAGTACTTC.

J is TRBJ2-1 and V is TRBV5-4; perhaps TRBD2 as D (5 bases). The germline V gene has CDR1 SGHNT and CDR2 YYREEE (reference sequence). V was shortened by 4 bases and J by 11 bases, with 16 bases between the two germline ends. The CDR3 extends over 13 amino acids. CDR3 residues: CASSLPDLDKQFF. The CDR3 bases are TGTGCCAGCAGCCTCCCGGACTTGGATAAGCAGTTCTTC.

A few counts support this clonotype. The V gene is TRBV27, the J gene TRBJ2-3; D uncertain. V was clipped by 3 bases and J by 2 bases, with 18 bases between them. In germline, CDR1 is MNHEY, CDR2 SMNVEV (reference sequence). The CDR3 is 17 residues long. The CDR3 is CASSLWGTNKLTDTQYF. The CDR3 DNA reads TGTGCCAGCAGTTTGTGGGGTACGAACAAACTCACAGATACGCAGTATTTT.

The chain carries TRBV4-3 and TRBJ1-6, with unresolved D. The CDR3 consists of 14 residues. Between the trimmed V and J ends, which lost 0 bases and 10 bases, there was a span of 10 bases. Per germline, CDR1 LGHNA and CDR2 YSLEER. CDR3: CASSQDAGQSPLHF. As DNA, the CDR3 is TGCGCCAGCAGCCAAGATGCAGGTCAATCACCCCTCCACTTT.

The genes are TRBV6-5 and TRBJ1-2, with a possible D match to TRBD1 (5 bases). This CDR3 comprises 13 residues. V lost 6 bases and J 3 bases, leaving 11 bases between the germline ends. Per germline, CDR1 MNHEY and CDR2 SVGAGI. The CDR3 protein is CASRTVGYYGYTF. DNA of the CDR3: TGTGCCAGCAGGACAGTGGGATACTATGGCTACACCTTC.

The chain carries TRBV5-1 and TRBJ1-1, with D unclear. There are 15 residues in the CDR3. Between the trimmed V and J ends, which lost 3 bases and 0 bases, there was a span of 12 bases. Germline V lookup: CDR1 SGHRS, CDR2 YFSETQ. CDR3 residues: CASSSFAGLNTEAFF. In DNA, the CDR3 is TGCGCCAGCAGCTCATTCGCGGGCTTGAACACTGAAGCTTTCTTT. The full variable domain, rest sourced from reference TRBV5-1 and TRBJ1-1, is KAGVTQTPRYLIKTRGQQVTLSCSPISGHRSVSWYQQTPGQGLQFLFEYFSETQRNKGNFPGRFSGRQFSNSRSEMNVSTLELGDSALYLCASSSFAGLNTEAFFGQGTRLTVV.

V gene TRBV29-1 combines with J gene TRBJ2-7; possibly TRBD1 for D (7 bases). The CDR3 extends over 14 amino acids. Per germline, CDR1 SQVTM and CDR2 ANQGSEA. Between the trimmed V and J ends, which lost 6 bases and 6 bases, there was a span of 21 bases. CDR3 amino acids: CSVAAGQIAGEQYF. CDR3 nucleotide sequence: TGCAGCGTCGCCGCGGGACAGATAGCTGGCGAGCAGTACTTC.

This clonotype was observed many times. The chain links TRBV24-1 to TRBJ2-4; TRBD2 is a possible D gene (5 bases). The CDR3 sequence is 14 residues long. From germline, CDR1 is KGHDR and CDR2 SFDVKD. The V and J ends lost 8 bases and 2 bases respectively, with 12 bases between them. The CDR3 DNA is TGTGCCACCATGGGAGCACCTCCCAAAAACATTCAGTACTTC. It encodes CATMGAPPKNIQYF.

This clonotype was observed a few times. The J gene is TRBJ2-3, the V gene TRBV28, with TRBD1 matching over 11 bases. The CDR3 contains 15 residues. The V and J ends lost 8 bases and 0 bases, in that order; junction bases with no gene match: 4. Germline lookup yields CDR1 MDHEN and CDR2 SYDVKM. The CDR3: CASLRDRGSTDTQYF. The CDR3 bases are TGTGCCAGCCTCCGGGACAGGGGGAGCACAGATACGCAGTATTTT.

In its sample, this clonotype was seen once. V is TRBV6-5 and J is TRBJ2-7; D uncertain. This CDR3 has 13 residues. The V gene's germline CDR1 is MNHEY and CDR2 SVGAGI. Trimming removed 2 bases at V and 6 bases at J, with 11 bases between. CDR3: CASSYPRTGEQYF. In DNA form, the CDR3 reads TGTGCCAGCAGTTACCCGCGGACGGGCGAGCAGTACTTC.

This clonotype was seen ten or more times. The CDR3 DNA reads as TGCAGTGCTACCCGACTAGCGGGAGGCCCCTACAATGAGCAGTTCTTC. Translation: CSATRLAGGPYNEQFF. This sequence joins TRBV20-1 and TRBJ2-1; 13 bases line up with TRBD2. From germline, CDR1 is DFQATT and CDR2 SNEGSKA (reference sequence). The CDR3 extends over 16 amino acids. The V and J ends lost 4 bases and 2 bases, in that order; junction bases with no gene match: 5.

The sample holds a few counts of this clonotype. The genes are TRBV28 and TRBJ2-7; 8 bases are shared with TRBD2. CDR1 is MDHEN and CDR2 is SYDVKM in the germline V gene. The V and J ends lost 3 bases and 5 bases, in that order; junction bases with no gene match: 3. The CDR3 covers 13 residues. The CDR3 coding sequence is TGTGCCAGCAGTTTCGGGAGGGCCAACGAGCAGTACTTC. It is translated as CASSFGRANEQYF.

The chain is built from TRBV7-2 and TRBJ1-5; no firm D call. Germline loops: CDR1 SGHTA, CDR2 FQGNSA. V was cut by 2 bases and J by 0 bases, with 5 bases left in between. This CDR3 is built from 14 residues. The CDR3 region is CASSLIYSNQPQHF. The CDR3 region has the DNA TGTGCCAGCAGCTTAATTTATAGCAATCAGCCCCAGCATTTT.

V is TRBV2 and J is TRBJ2-4; no clear D gene. The CDR3 has 18 amino acids. V was clipped by 3 bases and J by 0 bases, with 18 bases between them. From germline, CDR1 is SNHLY and CDR2 FYNNEI. The CDR3 reads CASSEVKDSFLAKNIQYF. The CDR3 DNA reads TGTGCCAGCAGTGAGGTCAAAGATAGCTTTCTAGCCAAAAACATTCAGTACTTC. The whole variable domain, remainder taken from reference TRBV2 and TRBJ2-4, is EPEVTQTPSHQVTQMGQEVILRCVPISNHLYFYWYRQILGQKVEFLVSFYNNEISEKSEIFDDQFSVERPDGSNFTLKIRSTKLEDSAMYFCASSEVKDSFLAKNIQYFGAGTRLSVL.

This clonotype was seen a few times. The chain carries TRBV6-2 or TRBV6-3 and TRBJ2-5; D uncertain. The V end was cut by 0 bases, the J end by 3 bases, with 8 bases between. Germline V gene data show CDR1 as MNHEY and CDR2 as SVGEGT. This CDR3 comprises 14 residues. This CDR3 is CASSYSVLKETQYF. The CDR3 coding sequence is TGTGCCAGCAGTTACTCCGTCCTAAAAGAGACCCAGTACTTC.

About this clonotype: Germline is not matched at one junction end, which may reflect a read error. The V gene is TRBV30, the J gene TRBJ2-1, with 7 bases matching TRBD2. Germline V CDR1 and CDR2: GTSNPN, SVGIG (reference sequence). The CDR3 totals 15 residues. Written as DNA, the CDR3 is TGTGCCCGGAGGGAGCGAGGAGGGAGGGCTTTTGAGCAGTTCTTC. Encoded protein: CARRERGGRAFEQFF.

This clonotype was seen more than once but under ten times. The chain carries TRBV29-1 and TRBJ2-1; D unresolved. Trimming took off 3 bases at V and 15 bases at J, with 15 bases between the two ends. Germline CDR1 reads SQVTM; CDR2 reads ANQGSEA. CDR3 length: 11 amino acids. CDR3 loop: CSVDPLDRPFF. The DNA of the CDR3 is TGCAGCGTTGACCCGTTGGACCGACCGTTCTTC.